This TCR beta chain was captured by sequencing in a study of T cells in Graves' hyperthyroidism and ophthalmopathy. Overall study findings and caveats: Ophthalmopathy and stable hyperthyroidism were told apart by a 13 V-J model. Blood held most thyroid clonotypes expanded above 0.001 frequency.

What was amplified from RNA transcripts were TCR beta CDR3 regions. In the first-round RT-PCR of the TCR CDR3, the HTBI primer set was used. TCRdb re-analysed the multiplex PCR reads in MiXCR, keeping a single row per CDR3 protein. This table holds approximately 870,000 distinct CDR3 sequences, more than 30% found once. Patients aged 18 to 65 had newly diagnosed hyperthyroidism lasting under 2 months. Exclusion of a patient resulted from uncontrolled infection, other autoimmune disease, pregnancy or lactation. Notes on this clonotype: Its specificity is unknown.

The length of the CDR3 is 14 residues. V lost 1 base, J lost 3 bases, and 7 bases lay in between. The V call is TRBV12-3 or TRBV12-4, the J call TRBJ1-3, with D possibly TRBD1 on 6 matching bases. The receptor comes from a man aged 18 to 29 with Graves' hyperthyroidism. Sequenced material: blood. DNA of the CDR3: TGTGCCAGCAGTTTAGACAGGGTTGGAAACACCATATATTTT. Protein product: CASSLDRVGNTIYF.